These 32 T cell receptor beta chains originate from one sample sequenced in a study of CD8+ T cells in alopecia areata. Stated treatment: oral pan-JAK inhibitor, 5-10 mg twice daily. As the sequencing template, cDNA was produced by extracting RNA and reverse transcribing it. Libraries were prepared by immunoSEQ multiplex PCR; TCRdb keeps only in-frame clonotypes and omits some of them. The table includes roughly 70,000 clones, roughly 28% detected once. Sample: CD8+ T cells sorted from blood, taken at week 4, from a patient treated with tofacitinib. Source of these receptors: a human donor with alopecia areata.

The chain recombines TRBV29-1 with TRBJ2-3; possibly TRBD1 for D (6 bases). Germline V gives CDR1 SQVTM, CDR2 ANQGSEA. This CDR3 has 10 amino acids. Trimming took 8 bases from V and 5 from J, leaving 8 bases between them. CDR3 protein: CSMTGDTQYF. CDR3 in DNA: TGCAGCATGACAGGAGATACGCAGTATTTT.

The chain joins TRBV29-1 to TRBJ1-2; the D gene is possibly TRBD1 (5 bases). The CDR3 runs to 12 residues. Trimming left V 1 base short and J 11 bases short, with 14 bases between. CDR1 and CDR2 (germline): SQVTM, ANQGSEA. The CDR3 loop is CSVEAGATDYTF. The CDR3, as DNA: TGCAGCGTTGAAGCCGGGGCGACAGATTACACCTTC.

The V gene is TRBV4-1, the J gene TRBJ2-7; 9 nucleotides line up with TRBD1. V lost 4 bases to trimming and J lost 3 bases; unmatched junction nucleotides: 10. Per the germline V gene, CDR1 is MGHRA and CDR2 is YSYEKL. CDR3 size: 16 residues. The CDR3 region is CASSPSKDRGNYEQYF. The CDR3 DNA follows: TGCGCCAGCAGCCCCAGCAAGGACAGGGGTAACTACGAGCAGTACTTC.

CDR3 sequence: CAWAQNTEAFF. CDR3 DNA sequence: TGTGCCTGGGCCCAGAACACTGAAGCTTTCTTT. V gene TRBV30 combines with J gene TRBJ1-1; no definite D call. Germline CDR1 and CDR2: GTSNPN and SVGIG (reference sequence). CDR3 length equals 11 residues. The germline V and J ends were trimmed by 5 bases and 1 base, with 5 bases remaining between them.

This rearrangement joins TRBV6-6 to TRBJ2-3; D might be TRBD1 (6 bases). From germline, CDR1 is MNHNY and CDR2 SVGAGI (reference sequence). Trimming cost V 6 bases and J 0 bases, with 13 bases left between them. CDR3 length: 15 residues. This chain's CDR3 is CASRKQGSSTDTQYF. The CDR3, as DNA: TGTGCCAGCAGAAAACAGGGCTCTAGCACAGATACGCAGTATTTT.

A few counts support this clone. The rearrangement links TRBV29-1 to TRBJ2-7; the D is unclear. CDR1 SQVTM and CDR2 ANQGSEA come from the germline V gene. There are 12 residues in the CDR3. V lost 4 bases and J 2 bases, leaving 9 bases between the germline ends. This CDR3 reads CSVVSQTYEQYF. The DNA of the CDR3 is TGCAGCGTTGTAAGTCAGACCTACGAGCAGTACTTC.

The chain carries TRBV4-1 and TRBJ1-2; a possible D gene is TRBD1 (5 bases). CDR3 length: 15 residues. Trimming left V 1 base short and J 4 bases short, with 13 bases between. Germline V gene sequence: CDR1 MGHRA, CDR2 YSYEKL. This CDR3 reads CASSQVVQGGYGYTF. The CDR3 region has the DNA TGCGCCAGCAGCCAAGTGGTCCAGGGCGGCTATGGCTACACCTTC.

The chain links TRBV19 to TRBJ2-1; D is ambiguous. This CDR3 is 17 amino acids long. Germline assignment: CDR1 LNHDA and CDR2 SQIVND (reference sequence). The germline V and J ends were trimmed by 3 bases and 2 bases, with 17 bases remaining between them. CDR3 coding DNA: TGTGCCAGTAGTATCGGGCCGTTGTTAAGTACCTACAATGAGCAGTTCTTC. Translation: CASSIGPLLSTYNEQFF.

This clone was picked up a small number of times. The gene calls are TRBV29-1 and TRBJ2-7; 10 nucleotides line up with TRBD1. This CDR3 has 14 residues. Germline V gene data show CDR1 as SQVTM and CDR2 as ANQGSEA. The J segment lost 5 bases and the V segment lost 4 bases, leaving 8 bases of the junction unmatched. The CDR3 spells CSVAGLTGGHEQYF. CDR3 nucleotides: TGCAGCGTTGCGGGACTGACAGGGGGCCACGAGCAGTACTTC.

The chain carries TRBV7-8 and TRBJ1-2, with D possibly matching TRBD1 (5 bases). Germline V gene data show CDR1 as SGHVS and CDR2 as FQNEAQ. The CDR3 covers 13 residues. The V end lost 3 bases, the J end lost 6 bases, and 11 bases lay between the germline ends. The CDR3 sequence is CASSFGGTDGYTF. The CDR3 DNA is TGTGCCAGCAGCTTTGGAGGGACCGATGGCTACACCTTC.

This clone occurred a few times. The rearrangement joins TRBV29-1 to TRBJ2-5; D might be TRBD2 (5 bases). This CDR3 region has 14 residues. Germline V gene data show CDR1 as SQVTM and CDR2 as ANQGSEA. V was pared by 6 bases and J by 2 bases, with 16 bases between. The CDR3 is CSVSRDRGQETQYF. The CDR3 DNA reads TGCAGCGTCTCTAGGGATCGGGGTCAAGAGACCCAGTACTTC.

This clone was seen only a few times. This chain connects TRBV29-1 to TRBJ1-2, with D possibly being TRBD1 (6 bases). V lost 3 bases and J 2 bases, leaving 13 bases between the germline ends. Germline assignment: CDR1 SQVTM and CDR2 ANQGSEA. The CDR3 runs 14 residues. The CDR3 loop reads CSVEGALENYGYTF. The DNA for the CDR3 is TGCAGCGTTGAGGGGGCGCTAGAAAACTATGGCTACACCTTC.

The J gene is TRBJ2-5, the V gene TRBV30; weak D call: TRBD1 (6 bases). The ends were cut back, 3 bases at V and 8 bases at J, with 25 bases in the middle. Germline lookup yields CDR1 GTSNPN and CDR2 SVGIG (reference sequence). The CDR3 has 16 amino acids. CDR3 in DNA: TGTGCCTGGAGCAAAGGTCGGGCAGGGGTATTAGAAACCCAGTACTTC. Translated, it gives CAWSKGRAGVLETQYF.

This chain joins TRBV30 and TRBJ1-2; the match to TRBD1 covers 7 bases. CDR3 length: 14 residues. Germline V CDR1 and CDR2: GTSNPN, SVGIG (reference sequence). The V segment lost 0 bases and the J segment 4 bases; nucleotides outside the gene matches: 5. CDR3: CAWSVGTALYGYTF. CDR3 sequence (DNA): TGTGCCTGGAGTGTCGGGACAGCTCTCTATGGCTACACCTTC.

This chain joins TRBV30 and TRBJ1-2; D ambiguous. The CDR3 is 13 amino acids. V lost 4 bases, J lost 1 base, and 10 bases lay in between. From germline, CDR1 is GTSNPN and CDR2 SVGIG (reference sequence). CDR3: CAWMGWDNYGYTF. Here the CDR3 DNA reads TGTGCCTGGATGGGGTGGGATAACTATGGCTACACCTTC.

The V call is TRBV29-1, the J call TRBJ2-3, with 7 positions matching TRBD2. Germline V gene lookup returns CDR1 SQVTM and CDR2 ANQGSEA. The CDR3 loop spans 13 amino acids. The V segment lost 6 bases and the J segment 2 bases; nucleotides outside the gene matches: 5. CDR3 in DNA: TGCAGCGTAAGACTAGCTTCCACAGATACGCAGTATTTT. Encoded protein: CSVRLASTDTQYF.

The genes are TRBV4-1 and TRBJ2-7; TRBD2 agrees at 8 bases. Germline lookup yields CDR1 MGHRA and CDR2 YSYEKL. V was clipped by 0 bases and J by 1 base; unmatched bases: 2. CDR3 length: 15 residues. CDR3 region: CASSQEQRESYEQYF. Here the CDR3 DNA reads TGCGCCAGCAGCCAAGAGCAGCGGGAGTCCTACGAGCAGTACTTC.

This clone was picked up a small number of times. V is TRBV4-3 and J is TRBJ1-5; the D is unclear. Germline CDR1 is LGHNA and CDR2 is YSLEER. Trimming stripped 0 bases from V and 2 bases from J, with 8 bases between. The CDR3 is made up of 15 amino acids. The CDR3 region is CASSQDWGGNQPQHF. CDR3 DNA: TGCGCCAGCAGCCAAGATTGGGGAGGCAATCAGCCCCAGCATTTT.

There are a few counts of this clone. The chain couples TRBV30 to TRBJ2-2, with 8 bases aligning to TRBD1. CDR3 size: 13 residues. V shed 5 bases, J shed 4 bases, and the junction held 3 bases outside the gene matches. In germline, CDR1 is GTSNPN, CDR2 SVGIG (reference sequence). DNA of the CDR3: TGTGCCTGGGGACAGGGCGGCACCGGGGAGCTGTTTTTT. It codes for CAWGQGGTGELFF. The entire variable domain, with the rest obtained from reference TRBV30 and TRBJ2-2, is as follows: SQTIHQWPATLVQPVGSPLSLECTVEGTSNPNLYWYRQAAGRGLQLLFYSVGIGQISSEVPQNLSASRPQDRQFILSSKKLLLSDSGFYLCAWGQGGTGELFFGEGSRLTVL.

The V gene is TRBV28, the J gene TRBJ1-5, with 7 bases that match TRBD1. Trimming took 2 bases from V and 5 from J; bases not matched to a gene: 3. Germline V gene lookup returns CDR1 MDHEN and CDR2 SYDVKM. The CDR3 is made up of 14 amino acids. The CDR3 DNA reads TGTGCCAGCAGTTTAACGGGACAGCATCAGCCCCAGCATTTT. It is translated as CASSLTGQHQPQHF.

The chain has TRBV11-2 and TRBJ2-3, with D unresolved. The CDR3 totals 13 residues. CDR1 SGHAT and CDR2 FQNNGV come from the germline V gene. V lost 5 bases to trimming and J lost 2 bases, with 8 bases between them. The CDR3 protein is CASSRENTDTQYF. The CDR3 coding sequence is TGTGCCAGCAGCAGGGAAAACACAGATACGCAGTATTTT.

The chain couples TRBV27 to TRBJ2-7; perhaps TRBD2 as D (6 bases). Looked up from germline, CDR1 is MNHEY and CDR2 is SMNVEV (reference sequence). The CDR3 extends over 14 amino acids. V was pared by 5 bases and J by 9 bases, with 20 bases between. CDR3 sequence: CASSGSSTGGAQYF. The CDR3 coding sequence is TGTGCCAGCAGTGGATCTTCGACCGGGGGAGCGCAGTACTTC.

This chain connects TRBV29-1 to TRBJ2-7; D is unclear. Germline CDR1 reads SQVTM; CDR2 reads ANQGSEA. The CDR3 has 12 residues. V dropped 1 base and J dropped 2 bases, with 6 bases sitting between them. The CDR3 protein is CSVEGGPYEQYF. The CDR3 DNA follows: TGCAGCGTTGAAGGGGGTCCCTACGAGCAGTACTTC.

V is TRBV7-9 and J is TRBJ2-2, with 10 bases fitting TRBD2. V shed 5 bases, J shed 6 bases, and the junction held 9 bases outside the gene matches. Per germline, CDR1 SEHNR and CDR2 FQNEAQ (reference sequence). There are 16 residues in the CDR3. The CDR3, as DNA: TGTGCCAGCAGCCTCCGAATAGCGGGAGGACCCGGGGAGCTGTTTTTT. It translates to CASSLRIAGGPGELFF.

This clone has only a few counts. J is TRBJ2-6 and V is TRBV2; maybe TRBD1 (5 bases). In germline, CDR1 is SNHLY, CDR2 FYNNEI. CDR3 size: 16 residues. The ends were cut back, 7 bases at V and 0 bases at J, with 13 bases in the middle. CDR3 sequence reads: CASIRTKVSGANVLTF. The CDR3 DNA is TGTGCCAGCATTAGGACAAAAGTCTCTGGGGCCAACGTCCTGACTTTC.

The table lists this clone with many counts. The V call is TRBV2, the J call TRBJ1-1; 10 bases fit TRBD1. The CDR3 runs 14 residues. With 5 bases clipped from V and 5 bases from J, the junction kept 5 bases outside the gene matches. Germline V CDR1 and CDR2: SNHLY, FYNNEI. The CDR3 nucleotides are TGTGCCAGCAGTAGGGGACAGGGGTTGACTGAAGCTTTCTTT. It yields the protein CASSRGQGLTEAFF. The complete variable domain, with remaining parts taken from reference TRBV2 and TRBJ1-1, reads EPEVTQTPSHQVTQMGQEVILRCVPISNHLYFYWYRQILGQKVEFLVSFYNNEISEKSEIFDDQFSVERPDGSNFTLKIRSTKLEDSAMYFCASSRGQGLTEAFFGQGTRLTVV.

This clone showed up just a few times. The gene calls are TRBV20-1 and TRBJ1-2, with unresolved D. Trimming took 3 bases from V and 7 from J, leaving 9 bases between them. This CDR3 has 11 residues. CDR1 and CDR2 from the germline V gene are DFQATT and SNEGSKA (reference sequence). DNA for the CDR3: TGCAGTGCTAGGGCCGAGGGTGGCTACACCTTC. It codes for CSARAEGGYTF.

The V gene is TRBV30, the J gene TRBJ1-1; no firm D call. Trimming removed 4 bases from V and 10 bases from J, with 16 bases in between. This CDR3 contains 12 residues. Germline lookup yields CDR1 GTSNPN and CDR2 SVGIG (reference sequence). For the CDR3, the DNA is TGTGCCTGGAACCCGGGCCCGGGAGGAGCTTTCTTT. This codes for CAWNPGPGGAFF.

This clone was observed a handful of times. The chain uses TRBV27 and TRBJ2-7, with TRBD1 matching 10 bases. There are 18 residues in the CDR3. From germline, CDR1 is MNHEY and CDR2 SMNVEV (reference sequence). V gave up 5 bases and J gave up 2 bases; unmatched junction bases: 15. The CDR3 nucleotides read TGTGCCAGCAGTGAAGCGCTTTCCGGGACAGGGGACCCCTACGAGCAGTACTTC. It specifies CASSEALSGTGDPYEQYF.

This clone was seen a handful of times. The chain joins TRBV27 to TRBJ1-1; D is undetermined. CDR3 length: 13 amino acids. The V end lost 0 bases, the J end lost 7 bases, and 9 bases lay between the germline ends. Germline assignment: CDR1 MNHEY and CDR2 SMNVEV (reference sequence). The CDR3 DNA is TGTGCCAGCAGTTTATCCCGGCTCGGTGAAGCTTTCTTT. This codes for CASSLSRLGEAFF.

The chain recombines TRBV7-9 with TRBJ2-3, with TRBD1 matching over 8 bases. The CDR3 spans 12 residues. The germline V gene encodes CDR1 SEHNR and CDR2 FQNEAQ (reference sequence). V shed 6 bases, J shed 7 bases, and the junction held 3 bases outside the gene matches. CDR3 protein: CASSWTGNTQYF. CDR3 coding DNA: TGTGCCAGCAGTTGGACAGGGAATACGCAGTATTTT. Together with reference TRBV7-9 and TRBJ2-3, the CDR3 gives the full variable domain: DTGVSQNPRHKITKRGQNVTFRCDPISEHNRLYWYRQTLGQGPEFLTYFQNEAQLEKSRLLSDRFSAERPKGSFSTLEIQRTEQGDSAMYLCASSWTGNTQYFGPGTRLTVL.

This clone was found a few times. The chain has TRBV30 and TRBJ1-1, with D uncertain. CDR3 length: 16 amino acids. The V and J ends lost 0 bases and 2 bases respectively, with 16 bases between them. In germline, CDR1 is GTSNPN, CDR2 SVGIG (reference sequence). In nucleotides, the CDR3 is TGTGCCTGGAGTGTACTAGGGCAGTCAACTAACACTGAAGCTTTCTTT. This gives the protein CAWSVLGQSTNTEAFF.